The 24 T cell receptor beta chains below were found in one sample sequenced in a study of blood T cell repertoires in COVID-19. Here immunoSEQ multiplex PCR was the method, and the copy in TCRdb shows in-frame clones only, minus some. The table shows 70,000 or so clones, with about 73% occurring only once. The sample taken for sequencing was peripheral blood. Receptors originate from a woman between 70 and 85 years old with acute or convalescent COVID-19.

The gene calls are TRBV27 and TRBJ2-1, with 10 positions matching TRBD2. This CDR3 has 15 amino acids. V gave up 0 bases and J gave up 6 bases; unmatched junction bases: 2. Germline loops: CDR1 MNHEY, CDR2 SMNVEV (reference sequence). CDR3 residues: CASSLSSGRINEQFF. For the CDR3, the DNA is TGTGCCAGCAGTTTATCTAGCGGGAGGATCAATGAGCAGTTCTTC.

This rearrangement joins TRBV6-2 or TRBV6-3 to TRBJ1-5, with 9 bases lining up with TRBD1. CDR1 is MNHEY and CDR2 is SVGEGT in the germline V gene. Germline trimming cut 3 bases from V and 8 bases from J; bases unmatched to any gene: 14. The CDR3 runs to 17 residues. Here the CDR3 reads CASSYNEDRGVSEPQHF. The CDR3 nucleotides read TGTGCCAGCAGTTATAACGAAGACAGGGGGGTTTCTGAGCCCCAGCATTTT.

This clone was counted a few times. This chain connects TRBV4-2 to TRBJ1-6; D possibly corresponds to TRBD1 (6 bases). Trimming took off 3 bases at V and 9 bases at J, with 12 bases between the two ends. Germline lookup yields CDR1 LGHNA and CDR2 YNFKEQ. This CDR3 is 14 amino acids long. CDR3 protein: CASSHDTQGSPLHF. CDR3 nucleotide sequence: TGTGCCAGCAGCCATGACACACAGGGTTCACCCCTCCACTTT.

The J gene is TRBJ2-1, the V gene TRBV7-8; 9 nucleotides agree with TRBD1. Germline V gene sequence: CDR1 SGHVS, CDR2 FQNEAQ. CDR3 size: 16 residues. V trimming: 5 bases; J trimming: 6 bases; junction bases outside the gene matches: 11. The CDR3 DNA sequence: TGTGCCAGCAGCCGAGGGGGACAGGGTTGGTCCAATGAGCAGTTCTTC. Translation: CASSRGGQGWSNEQFF. The whole variable domain, filled in from reference TRBV7-8 and TRBJ2-1, reads GAGVSQSPRYKVAKRGQDVALRCDPISGHVSLFWYQQALGQGPEFLTYFQNEAQLDKSGLPSDRFFAERPEGSVSTLKIQRTQQEDSAVYLCASSRGGQGWSNEQFFGPGTRLTVL.

This clone was observed a single time. The chain is built from TRBV7-2 and TRBJ1-5; D may be TRBD1 (6 bases). V lost 3 bases to trimming and J lost 3 bases, with 9 bases between them. Germline loops: CDR1 SGHTA, CDR2 FQGNSA. The CDR3 runs to 14 residues. The CDR3 is CASSLDRFNQPQHF. Written as DNA, the CDR3 is TGTGCCAGCAGCTTGGACAGATTCAATCAGCCCCAGCATTTT.

This clone was found a few times. V and J are TRBV19 and TRBJ1-5; D is unclear. CDR1 is LNHDA, CDR2 SQIVND, per germline (reference sequence). The CDR3 loop spans 14 amino acids. Trimming left V 5 bases short and J 6 bases short, with 14 bases between. Here the CDR3 DNA reads TGTGCCAGTAGTGGCTATACGGAGGGTCAGCCCCAGCATTTT. Protein sequence: CASSGYTEGQPQHF.

J is TRBJ1-2 and V is TRBV12-3 or TRBV12-4; D possibly corresponds to TRBD1 (6 bases). The CDR3 is made up of 13 amino acids. V lost 3 bases to trimming and J lost 7 bases, with 12 bases between them. The CDR3 loop reads CASSFNREGGYTF. Here the CDR3 DNA reads TGTGCCAGCAGTTTTAACAGGGAGGGTGGCTACACCTTC.

This chain's CDR3 is CASSYGGGELFF. For the CDR3, the DNA is TGTGCCAGCAGTTACGGGGGAGGGGAGCTGTTTTTT. The chain links TRBV12-3 or TRBV12-4 to TRBJ2-2; tentative D call: TRBD2 (6 bases). The CDR3 runs 12 residues. V dropped 4 bases and J dropped 8 bases, with 8 bases sitting between them.

This clone was detected a few times. The chain is built from TRBV19 and TRBJ2-6, with D maybe TRBD1 (7 bases). Germline-derived CDR1 and CDR2 are LNHDA and SQIVND (reference sequence). The CDR3 runs 18 residues. Trimming took off 5 bases at V and 0 bases at J, with 17 bases between the two ends. CDR3 nucleotide sequence: TGTGCCAGTAGTCTACGGACAGGAGGGTTCTCTGGGGCCAACGTCCTGACTTTC. Translation: CASSLRTGGFSGANVLTF.

The chain employs TRBV5-1 and TRBJ1-1, with D perhaps TRBD1 (6 bases). This CDR3 region has 15 residues. V dropped 4 bases and J dropped 3 bases, with 16 bases sitting between them. CDR1 SGHRS and CDR2 YFSETQ come from the germline V gene. The CDR3 DNA sequence: TGCGCCAGCAGCGGGAGAACAGGGATTTACACTGAAGCTTTCTTT. Translation gives CASSGRTGIYTEAFF. Combining the CDR3 with reference TRBV5-1 and TRBJ1-1 gives the whole variable domain KAGVTQTPRYLIKTRGQQVTLSCSPISGHRSVSWYQQTPGQGLQFLFEYFSETQRNKGNFPGRFSGRQFSNSRSEMNVSTLELGDSALYLCASSGRTGIYTEAFFGQGTRLTVV.

The rearrangement uses TRBV9 and TRBJ2-7, with TRBD2 matching over 11 bases. V gave up 0 bases and J gave up 4 bases; unmatched junction bases: 6. Germline values: CDR1 SGDLS, CDR2 YYNGEE. The CDR3 runs to 16 residues. In DNA form, the CDR3 reads TGTGCCAGCAGCGTAGGGCTAGCGGGGGGCAAGTACGAGCAGTACTTC. Encoded protein: CASSVGLAGGKYEQYF.

The chain uses TRBV11-2 and TRBJ1-1; D is possibly TRBD1 (5 bases). V was pared by 4 bases and J by 5 bases, with 17 bases between. The CDR3 is made up of 15 amino acids. CDR1 and CDR2 (germline): SGHAT, FQNNGV. CDR3 nucleotides: TGTGCCAGCAGCTACGGACGGAGGGGACGGACTGAAGCTTTCTTT. It translates to CASSYGRRGRTEAFF.

V is TRBV7-2 and J is TRBJ1-5; D may be TRBD1 (5 bases). This CDR3 comprises 15 residues. Trimming took 2 bases from V and 2 from J, leaving 10 bases between them. CDR1 is SGHTA and CDR2 is FQGNSA in the germline V gene. The CDR3 bases are TGTGCCAGCAGCTTACAGGGAAGGGGCAATCAGCCCCAGCATTTT. This codes for CASSLQGRGNQPQHF.

The V and J genes are TRBV10-2 and TRBJ1-6; D is perhaps TRBD1 (5 bases). The CDR3 has 12 amino acids. Germline-derived CDR1 and CDR2 are WSHSY and SAAADI. Trimming pared 10 bases from V and 10 bases from J, leaving 14 bases between. The CDR3 bases are TGCGCCACCAGGGAACGGGGATCACCCCTCCACTTT. Its translation: CATRERGSPLHF.

This clone was seen a handful of times. The chain is built from TRBV29-1 and TRBJ2-3; 10 bases line up with TRBD2. Unmatched junction bases numbered 7, after V lost 1 base and J lost 6 bases. This CDR3 is built from 15 residues. CDR1 and CDR2 (germline): SQVTM, ANQGSEA. For the CDR3, the DNA is TGCAGCGTTGAAGGGGCCAGCGGGAGGGGGGATACGCAGTATTTT. This codes for CSVEGASGRGDTQYF.

Note on this clone: The same CDR3 can be traced to other DNA sequences in this sample. V usage is TRBV3-1 (or the pseudogene TRBV3-2) and J usage is TRBJ2-7; D uncertain. The CDR3 has 12 amino acids. V was shortened by 1 base and J by 3 bases, with 4 bases between the two germline ends. Germline V gene data show CDR1 as LGHDT and CDR2 as YNNKEL (reference sequence). The chain's CDR3 is CASSQGRYEQYF. Here the CDR3 DNA reads TGTGCCAGCAGCCAAGGTCGCTACGAGCAGTACTTC.

The chain has TRBV5-6 and TRBJ1-5, with D perhaps TRBD1 (6 bases). V was cut by 5 bases and J by 4 bases, with 10 bases left in between. Germline V gives CDR1 SGHDT, CDR2 YYEEEE. This CDR3 has 13 residues. The CDR3 DNA sequence: TGTGCCAGCAGTTCCAGGGGAAATCAGCCCCAGCATTTT. Protein sequence: CASSSRGNQPQHF.

The chain carries TRBV5-1 and TRBJ2-1; perhaps TRBD1 as D (5 bases). This CDR3 has 12 residues. The germline V and J ends were trimmed by 4 bases and 7 bases, with 9 bases remaining between them. Germline V lookup: CDR1 SGHRS, CDR2 YFSETQ. CDR3 in DNA: TGCGCCAGCAGCAGTCAGGGAAATGAGCAGTTCTTC. Amino acids: CASSSQGNEQFF.

V and J are TRBV10-3 and TRBJ2-7; 7 nucleotides agree with TRBD1. Trimming cost V 2 bases and J 3 bases; bases outside gene matches: 4. Germline loops: CDR1 ENHRY, CDR2 SYGVKD. This CDR3 region has 14 residues. The CDR3 DNA follows: TGTGCCATCAGTGAGCCAGGGACAGACTACGAGCAGTACTTC. It yields the protein CAISEPGTDYEQYF.

The rearrangement links TRBV27 to TRBJ1-2; D remains unclear. The CDR3 extends over 12 amino acids. V was shortened by 3 bases and J by 7 bases, with 9 bases between the two germline ends. CDR1 MNHEY and CDR2 SMNVEV come from the germline V gene (reference sequence). CDR3 coding DNA: TGTGCCAGCAGTTTCCGAGGCCTTGGCTACACCTTC. Translated: CASSFRGLGYTF.

As regards this clone: The same CDR3 can be traced to other DNA sequences in this sample. The gene calls are TRBV27 and TRBJ2-7, with D possibly matching TRBD1 (6 bases). V was cut by 5 bases and J by 0 bases, with 11 bases left in between. The CDR3 has 14 amino acids. Germline CDR1 reads MNHEY; CDR2 reads SMNVEV (reference sequence). Written as DNA, the CDR3 is TGTGCCAGCAGTCTCCGGGACAACTCCTACGAGCAGTACTTC. This codes for CASSLRDNSYEQYF.

The chain has TRBV6-5 and TRBJ2-7; the D is unclear. The germline V gene encodes CDR1 MNHEY and CDR2 SVGAGI. V was cut by 5 bases and J by 7 bases, with 9 bases left in between. CDR3 size: 11 residues. The CDR3 protein is CASSPLVEQYF. As DNA, the CDR3 is TGTGCCAGCAGTCCTTTAGTAGAGCAGTACTTC.

This clone was counted a few times. This chain uses TRBV29-1 with TRBJ1-1, with D tentatively TRBD1 (5 bases). Trimming stripped 6 bases from V and 0 bases from J, with 17 bases between. The CDR3 runs 15 residues. The V gene's germline CDR1 is SQVTM and CDR2 ANQGSEA. The CDR3 nucleotides are TGCAGCGTAGACAGACAGCCTTCCATGAACACTGAAGCTTTCTTT. Translated, it gives CSVDRQPSMNTEAFF. The whole variable domain, remainder taken from reference TRBV29-1 and TRBJ1-1, is SAVISQKPSRDICQRGTSLTIQCQVDSQVTMMFWYRQQPGQSLTLIATANQGSEATYESGFVIDKFPISRPNLTFSTLTVSNMSPEDSSIYLCSVDRQPSMNTEAFFGQGTRLTVV.

On this clone itself: Other DNA sequences of this sample code for an identical CDR3. V usage is TRBV7-6 and J usage is TRBJ1-5; no clear D gene. Trimming removed 5 bases at V and 6 bases at J, with 20 bases between. This CDR3 contains 16 residues. The V gene's germline CDR1 is SGHVS and CDR2 FNYEAQ. The CDR3 coding sequence is TGTGCCAGCAGCCCTGTCGTTACCAGAGACATTCAGCCCCAGCATTTT. Its translation: CASSPVVTRDIQPQHF.